This T cell receptor (beta chain) was observed in a study of T cells in Graves' hyperthyroidism and ophthalmopathy. RNA transcripts were the template for amplifying TCR beta CDR3 regions. HTBI primers drove first-round RT-PCR of the TCR CDR3. In TCRdb, the multiplex PCR reads were re-called with MiXCR into one record per CDR3 protein. The table records roughly 380,000 distinct CDR3 sequences, approximately 18% of them present only once. With 2 bases clipped from V and 8 bases from J, the junction kept 7 bases outside the gene matches. The CDR3 sequence is 16 residues long. The germline CDR1 and CDR2 sequences are SGHVS and FQNEAQ. Each diagnosis drew on symptoms, thyroxine, TRAb, thyroid ultrasound and orbital computed tomography findings. This clonotype was found many times.

Sequenced: blood. The chain has TRBV7-8 and TRBJ1-6; 9 bases are shared with TRBD1. The TCR comes from a woman in her thirties or forties with Graves' ophthalmopathy. The CDR3 DNA sequence: TGTGCCAGCAGCTTATCGCCGGGACAGGGTCATTCACCCCTCCACTTT. Its protein is CASSLSPGQGHSPLHF.